The clone carrying this TCR beta chain is termed medium-sized. Its antigen is unidentified. All patients reached thyroid surgery having received no treatment beforehand. Original handling: Using the CDR3 differences seen across clinicopathological groups, the authors built a distant-metastasis classifier for papillary thyroid cancer, which was meant to discriminate distant-metastatic patients. TCRdb reanalyzed the PCR reads with MiXCR. These V and J calls derive from TCRdb rather than the authors' analysis. Of 10,000 to 15,000 clones listed, roughly a quarter were seen once; the top ten hold 15% to 20%. The trim removed 7 bases at V and 8 bases at J, leaving 12 bases unmatched. This CDR3 spans 16 amino acids. The sample belongs to a study of metastatic and nonmetastatic thyroid tumors. Study context: Repertoire comparisons spanned blood and tumor or nodule tissue from malignant and benign thyroid patients.

General observations from the study: Benign nodules were reported to have significantly lower TCR beta diversity than malignant thyroid tumors, in blood and tumor.

The sequenced material came from tumor tissue. This clonotype originated in a female donor with papillary thyroid cancer or a benign thyroid nodule (not recorded which). Some clones in this sample may be carry-over from other donors' samples. The genes are TRBV12-3 or TRBV12-4 and TRBJ2-2; 11 bases are shared with TRBD2. In nucleotides, the CDR3 is TGTGCCAGCACCCCAAGAACTAGCGGGAGTGCTGGGGAGCTGTTTTTT. As protein: CASTPRTSGSAGELFF.